The sequence of this T cell receptor (beta chain) was determined in a study of cytomegalovirus exposure and HLA in healthy donors. Note on this clone: Its antigen is not known.

Study-level points and caveats: Previous analysis showed most TCR beta V segments were productive about 90% or about 30% of the time.

Amplification used 60 Vbeta primers and 13 Jbeta primers. Profiling relied on immunoSEQ multiplex PCR, and the TCRdb table lists in-frame clones only, not all of them. The sample holds 90,000 to 100,000 clones. This CDR3 is 14 amino acids long. Germline loops: CDR1 LNHDA, CDR2 SQIVND (reference sequence). Trimming removed 6 bases from V and 1 base from J, with 12 bases in between. The sequence was collected from a woman between 25 and 40 years old in good health and CMV-seronegative. What was sequenced was PBMCs. This chain connects TRBV19 to TRBJ2-5; maybe TRBD2 (6 bases). Here the CDR3 reads CASSAGRGQETQYF. CDR3 in DNA: TGTGCCAGTAGCGCCGGGCGGGGCCAAGAGACCCAGTACTTC.